One and the same sample provided the 19 T cell receptor beta chains below, sequenced in a study of CD8 T cells in ankylosing spondylitis (dated by TCRdb to between 2016 and 2019). Library preparation used 5' RACE. Sequencing instrument: Illumina HiSeq 2500. The raw public data were reprocessed by TCRdb itself: fastp quality trimming at Q25, MiXCR clonotype calling, in-frame beta chains only. When rows share a CDR3 protein, they turn into one entry using the most common DNA and genes. The sample data list 250,000 or so distinct CDR3 sequences, and over 15% of these were observed just once. Roughly a third of the sample is held by the ten biggest clonotypes. The source material was blood, either unsorted or a sorted T cell fraction (not recorded which). The receptors shown here come from a male donor with ankylosing spondylitis or in good health (not recorded which).

This clonotype was seen many times. The chain carries TRBV11-2 and TRBJ2-7, with D unresolved. Per the germline V gene, CDR1 is SGHAT and CDR2 is FQNNGV. With 1 base removed from V and 5 bases from J, the gap between germline ends came to 9 bases. The CDR3 runs 13 residues. CDR3 in amino acids: CASSLAGVNEQYF. The CDR3 DNA reads TGTGCCAGCAGCTTAGCCGGTGTGAACGAGCAGTACTTC.

Only a few counts were recorded for this clonotype. The chain joins TRBV25-1 to TRBJ2-1; either TRBD1 or TRBD2 may supply D (5 bases each). The CDR3 totals 15 residues. V was trimmed by 1 base and J by 0 bases, leaving 7 bases between them. CDR1 and CDR2 from the germline V gene are MGHDK and SYGVNS. In nucleotides, the CDR3 is TGTGCCAGCAGTGAATGGGGGAGCTCCTACAATGAGCAGTTCTTC. Translation gives CASSEWGSSYNEQFF.

This clonotype was observed many times. This rearrangement joins TRBV20-1 to TRBJ2-7; D not certain. This CDR3 region has 13 residues. V was clipped by 3 bases and J by 6 bases, with 15 bases between them. Germline assignment: CDR1 DFQATT and CDR2 SNEGSKA (reference sequence). CDR3 sequence: CSASGSSEPEQYF. In DNA form, the CDR3 reads TGCAGTGCTAGTGGCAGCAGCGAACCCGAGCAGTACTTC.

There are a few counts of this clonotype. This chain joins TRBV29-1 and TRBJ2-1; 9 bases are a match to TRBD1. CDR3 size: 13 residues. The germline CDR1 and CDR2 sequences are SQVTM and ANQGSEA. The trim removed 8 bases at V and 1 base at J, leaving 3 bases unmatched. The CDR3 DNA sequence: TGCAGCTATGACAGGGGGTCCTACAATGAGCAGTTCTTC. Encoded protein: CSYDRGSYNEQFF.

The chain couples TRBV4-1 to TRBJ2-1; 7 bases fit TRBD1. The V gene end was trimmed by 3 bases and the J gene end by 4 bases; junction bases not matched to a gene: 15. Germline CDR1 is MGHRA and CDR2 is YSYEKL. This CDR3 region has 18 residues. Here the CDR3 reads CASSHPSRQGGVYNEQFF. Written as DNA, the CDR3 is TGCGCCAGCAGCCATCCCTCGAGACAGGGTGGGGTTTACAATGAGCAGTTCTTC.

The chain employs TRBV29-1 and TRBJ2-5; D gene ambiguous. V lost 1 base to trimming and J lost 4 bases, with 10 bases between them. Germline V CDR1 and CDR2: SQVTM, ANQGSEA. The CDR3 sequence is 13 residues long. CDR3 sequence reads: CSVEASLGETQYF. Written as DNA, the CDR3 is TGCAGCGTTGAAGCCAGCCTAGGAGAGACCCAGTACTTC.

This clonotype was recorded at least ten times. The V gene is TRBV27, the J gene TRBJ2-7; 9 bases are a match to TRBD2. Germline CDR1 reads MNHEY; CDR2 reads SMNVEV (reference sequence). J lost 1 base, V lost 8 bases, and 6 bases had no gene match. CDR3 length equals 14 residues. The CDR3 coding sequence is TGTGCCAGCTGGAGCGGGAGGTTTTCCTACGAGCAGTACTTC. Translation gives CASWSGRFSYEQYF.

The rearrangement joins TRBV19 to TRBJ1-5; D unresolved. Germline values: CDR1 LNHDA, CDR2 SQIVND (reference sequence). The CDR3 contains 14 residues. V lost 10 bases and J lost 4, with 17 bases in between. CDR3 in amino acids: CAISSSVINQPQHF. CDR3 in DNA: TGTGCCATTTCTAGCTCGGTAATAAATCAGCCCCAGCATTTT.

The sample holds a few counts of this clonotype. This chain uses TRBV3-1 with TRBJ2-1, with a weak D call TRBD2 (6 bases). Germline CDR1 reads LGHDT; CDR2 reads YNNKEL (reference sequence). The CDR3 is made up of 13 amino acids. Trimming removed 5 bases at V and 7 bases at J, with 12 bases between. The CDR3 region has the DNA TGTGCCAGCAGCGGGGGAGGACGTAATGAGCAGTTCTTC. As protein: CASSGGGRNEQFF.

The chain links TRBV29-1 to TRBJ2-1; 7 positions agree with TRBD2. V lost 4 bases and J lost 4; bases outside the gene matches: 7. Germline V CDR1 and CDR2: SQVTM, ANQGSEA. This CDR3 spans 14 amino acids. CDR3: CSVVRGSGYNEQFF. In nucleotides, the CDR3 is TGCAGCGTTGTGCGGGGGAGCGGTTACAATGAGCAGTTCTTC.

This clonotype came up a few times. The rearrangement uses TRBV11-2 and TRBJ2-1; D may be TRBD2 (5 bases). CDR3 size: 15 residues. Germline assignment: CDR1 SGHAT and CDR2 FQNNGV. V lost 0 bases and J lost 9, with 15 bases in between. The CDR3 nucleotides read TGTGCCAGCAGCTTAGAACTAGTCAGCGGCGGTGAGCAGTTCTTC. Encoded protein: CASSLELVSGGEQFF.

This clonotype showed up many times. The chain has TRBV7-9 and TRBJ2-1; possibly TRBD1 or TRBD2 for D (5 bases each). CDR3 length: 17 residues. Deletions cut 5 bases from V and 6 bases from J, with 23 bases between. CDR1 is SEHNR and CDR2 is FQNEAQ in the germline V gene (reference sequence). The CDR3 nucleotides are TGTGCCAGCAGCACGATAGCAGGGTTGGGGGATGGCAATGAGCAGTTCTTC. Its translation: CASSTIAGLGDGNEQFF.

This clonotype was observed a handful of times. The rearrangement uses TRBV4-1 and TRBJ2-1; 11 nucleotides agree with TRBD2. The CDR3 has 16 amino acids. Trimming took 2 bases from V and 3 from J; bases not matched to a gene: 3. Looked up from germline, CDR1 is MGHRA and CDR2 is YSYEKL. CDR3 nucleotide sequence: TGCGCCAGCAGCCAATCACTAGCGGGAGACTACAATGAGCAGTTCTTC. Protein: CASSQSLAGDYNEQFF.

The table lists this clonotype with a few counts. The chain carries TRBV7-8 and TRBJ1-4; 8 nucleotides match TRBD1. Germline CDR1 is SGHVS and CDR2 is FQNEAQ. The CDR3 contains 14 residues. The ends lost 6 bases at V and 8 bases at J; junction bases unmatched: 8. The CDR3 DNA reads TGTGCCAGCAGTCCTACAGGGGGACGCGAAAAACTGTTTTTT. Translating it yields CASSPTGGREKLFF.

V is TRBV7-9 and J is TRBJ2-6; 8 bases fit TRBD1. CDR1 is SEHNR and CDR2 is FQNEAQ in the germline V gene (reference sequence). CDR3 length: 16 amino acids. The V segment lost 5 bases and the J segment 2 bases; nucleotides outside the gene matches: 5. The CDR3 nucleotides read TGTGCCAGCAGCCTAACAGGGGGGCCTGGGGCCAACGTCCTGACTTTC. This sequence encodes CASSLTGGPGANVLTF.

The sample holds a few counts of this clonotype. The V call is TRBV10-1, the J call TRBJ2-2, with unresolved D. Germline-derived CDR1 and CDR2 are WNHNN and SYGVQD (reference sequence). V was pared by 3 bases and J by 0 bases, with 5 bases between. This CDR3 spans 14 amino acids. The CDR3 coding sequence is TGCGCCAGCAGTGACCAGGCGAACACCGGGGAGCTGTTTTTT. It yields the protein CASSDQANTGELFF.

This clonotype was seen at least ten times. V is TRBV12-3 or TRBV12-4 and J is TRBJ2-3, with D tentatively TRBD1 (6 bases). This CDR3 contains 17 residues. The germline V and J ends were trimmed by 2 bases and 3 bases, with 18 bases remaining between them. Here the CDR3 DNA reads TGTGCCAGCAGTTTAAATCAGGGGATGGGATTTACAGATACGCAGTATTTT. It encodes CASSLNQGMGFTDTQYF.

This clonotype was seen only a few times. J is TRBJ2-2 and V is TRBV11-2; 7 bases are shared with TRBD2. CDR1 SGHAT and CDR2 FQNNGV come from the germline V gene. J lost 5 bases, V lost 2 bases, and 5 bases had no gene match. The CDR3 is 15 amino acids. DNA of the CDR3: TGTGCCAGCAGCTTAACGCGGGAGAAGACCGGGGAGCTGTTTTTT. It is translated as CASSLTREKTGELFF.

CDR3 coding DNA: TGTGCCAGCAGCTTCGGGCTAGCGGCCCCCTACGAGCAGTACTTC. It specifies CASSFGLAAPYEQYF. This sequence joins TRBV11-2 and TRBJ2-7; 7 bases agree with TRBD2. Germline V gene lookup returns CDR1 SGHAT and CDR2 FQNNGV. Trimming at V came to 3 bases and at J to 2 bases, leaving 7 bases not matched to a gene. This CDR3 contains 15 residues.